Listed below are T cell receptor beta chains from one sample, sequenced in a study of T cell repertoires in cytomegalovirus infection. TCRdb ran MiXCR on the reads and lists one entry per CDR3 protein. The repertoire holds 250,000 to 350,000 distinct CDR3 sequences, about 23% seen once, with around 13% in the top ten. What was sequenced was PBMCs. These receptors were obtained from a human donor in good health (CMV status not recorded). Some clones in this sample may be carry-over from other donors' samples. Both conserved end residues are part of each CDR3. D genes are given only for firm matches. Clone size appears in some rows only: once, few, many, or a class for an expanded clone.

>TRBD1|TRBJ2-4|many|TRBV5-4
TGTGCCAGCAGCTGGAGGAAGGGACAGGGAGGGGACATTCAGTACTTC
CASSWRKGQGGDIQYF
>-|TRBJ2-1|-|TRBV7-1
TGTGCCAGCAGCTCTGCCCGTTTGGCCCCACACAATGAGCAGTTCTTC
CASSSARLAPHNEQFF
>-|TRBJ1-2|many|TRBV14
TGTGCCAGCAGCCAAGTTGAGTCGGCGAACTATGGCTACACCTTC
CASSQVESANYGYTF
>-|TRBJ2-1|-|TRBV12-3/TRBV12-4
TGTGCCAGCAACTTGGGCTATGAGCAGTTCTTC
CASNLGYEQFF
>-|TRBJ1-6|-|TRBV27
TGTGCCAGCAGAGACCTCGGCATAAGTTCACCCCTCCACTTT
CASRDLGISSPLHF
>-|TRBJ2-5|-|TRBV28
TGTGCCAGCAGTTTATCGGACAGTCAAGAGACCCAGTACTTC
CASSLSDSQETQYF
>-|TRBJ1-2|-|TRBV5-1
TGCGCCAGCAGCCCGGATCCCGGGATCAGGGATGGAGGCTACACCTTC
CASSPDPGIRDGGYTF
>-|TRBJ1-1|few|TRBV5-1
TGCGCCAGCAGCTTGGTGCTGGGAGAGGGCACTGAAGCTTTCTTT
CASSLVLGEGTEAFF
>-|TRBJ2-7|-|TRBV7-3
TGTGCCAGCAGCTTAACCTGGGACCACGAGCAGTACTTC
CASSLTWDHEQYF
>TRBD2|TRBJ2-3|-|TRBV10-3
TGTGCCATCAGTGAGAGGACGGGGGGGCCCACAGATACGCAGTATTTT
CAISERTGGPTDTQYF
>-|TRBJ1-2|many|TRBV7-2
TGTGCCAGCAGCCCCCCCGGGGCTAACTATGGCTACACCTTC
CASSPPGANYGYTF
>-|TRBJ1-3|few|TRBV14
TGTGCCAGCAGCCAAGATTGGACAGTTTTTTCTGGAAACACCATATATTTT
CASSQDWTVFSGNTIYF
>TRBD2|TRBJ2-3|-|TRBV2
TGTGCCAGCAGACGGCGGACTAGCGGGGGGGCCGAAGATACGCAGTATTTT
CASRRRTSGGAEDTQYF
>TRBD2|TRBJ2-1|-|TRBV14
TGTGCCAGCAGCCAATTCAGGACTAGCGGGAAGTACAATGAGCAGTTCTTC
CASSQFRTSGKYNEQFF
>TRBD1|TRBJ2-1|-|TRBV2
TGTGCCAGCAGTTGGGGCAGGGGGTCGGACAATGAGCAGTTCTTC
CASSWGRGSDNEQFF
>-|TRBJ1-5|many|TRBV7-2
TGTGCCAGCAGCCAGGAGTCTAGCAATCAGCCCCAGCATTTT
CASSQESSNQPQHF
>-|TRBJ2-5|-|TRBV5-1
TGCGCCAGCAGCTTGACTCAAGAGACCCAGTACTTC
CASSLTQETQYF
>TRBD1|TRBJ2-1|-|TRBV2
TGTGCCAGCAGTTCGACAGGGTCGCATGAGCAGTTCTTC
CASSSTGSHEQFF
>-|TRBJ2-1|few|TRBV12-3/TRBV12-4
TGTGCCAGCAGTACCGGACAGTACAATGAGCAGTTCTTC
CASSTGQYNEQFF
>TRBD1|TRBJ2-2|few|TRBV29-1
TGCAGCGTTGCCGGGGGCAGGGGGCGCACCGGGGAGCTGTTTTTT
CSVAGGRGRTGELFF
>-|TRBJ1-2|many|TRBV7-2
TGTGCCAGCAGCGCAGACGTTCGCCGTCTTTGGGATGGCTACACCTTC
CASSADVRRLWDGYTF
>-|TRBJ1-1|-|TRBV19
TGTGCCAGTAGCCTAGAAGGGACTGAAACTTTCTTT
CASSLEGTETFF
>-|TRBJ1-5|many|TRBV11-2
TGTGCCAGCAGCTTAAGCGGGTCTCAGCCCCAGCATTTT
CASSLSGSQPQHF
>-|TRBJ2-5|once|TRBV20-1
TGCAGTGCGACGCAGGGTTGGCGGGAGACCCAGTACTTC
CSATQGWRETQYF
>TRBD1|TRBJ2-5|many|TRBV7-6
TGTGCCAGCAGCTTATCCCCAACAGGGGCGATCGAGACCCAGTACTTC
CASSLSPTGAIETQYF
>TRBD1|TRBJ1-5|few|TRBV6-7
TGTGCCAGCAGTCGACAGGGGATTAGCAATCAGCCCCAGCATTTT
CASSRQGISNQPQHF
>-|TRBJ2-5|few|TRBV20-1
TGCAGTGCTAGTGTGACTGTACAAGAGACCCAGTACTTC
CSASVTVQETQYF
>TRBD1|TRBJ1-6|-|TRBV23-1
TGCGCCGGGACCCCGGGACAGACATTCTCCTATAATTCACCCCTCCACTTT
CAGTPGQTFSYNSPLHF
>-|TRBJ1-2|few|TRBV19
TGTGCCAGTAGTATAAGGGACACATCTCAAGGCTACACCTTC
CASSIRDTSQGYTF
>TRBD1|TRBJ2-7|-|TRBV7-9
TGTGCCAGCAGCTCACCCTCCGGGACAGGGGCTAGCGAGCAGTACTTC
CASSSPSGTGASEQYF
>TRBD1|TRBJ2-3|-|TRBV10-3
TGTGCCATCAGTGAAGGGACAGGGGCGTCAGATACGCAGTATTTT
CAISEGTGASDTQYF
>-|TRBJ2-1|many|TRBV7-8
TGTGCCAGCAGCTTGCGATACAATGAGCAGTTCTTC
CASSLRYNEQFF
>TRBD1|TRBJ2-2|-|TRBV10-1
TGCGCCAGCGCGGGACAGGGGGGGAACGGGGAGCTGTTTTTT
CASAGQGGNGELFF
>TRBD1|TRBJ1-2|-|TRBV18
TGTGCCAGCTCACCCGGACAGGGGGTCTATGGCTACACCTTC
CASSPGQGVYGYTF
>-|TRBJ1-1|few|TRBV29-1
TGCAGCGTCCGCCTTGTCCCGAATGAAGCTTTCTTT
CSVRLVPNEAFF
>TRBD2|TRBJ2-5|many|TRBV7-2
TGTGCCAGCAGCTTAGGGTTGGGCGGGAGGGAGACCCAGTACTTC
CASSLGLGGRETQYF
>-|TRBJ2-7|-|TRBV2
TGTGCCAGCAGTGCCGGGTACTACGAGCAGTACTTC
CASSAGYYEQYF
>TRBD1|TRBJ2-5|-|TRBV5-4
TGTGCCAGCAGCGCATCCGGGACAGGGAGAGAGACCCAGTACTTC
CASSASGTGRETQYF
>-|TRBJ1-1|-|TRBV2
TGTGCCAGCAGTGAATACGGTGGGGGAGGCACTGAAGCTTTCTTT
CASSEYGGGGTEAFF
>-|TRBJ2-7|many|TRBV7-9
TGTGCCAGCAGCCCTACGCATATATACCCTCCCTACGAGCAGTACTTC
CASSPTHIYPPYEQYF
>-|TRBJ2-2|many|TRBV7-3
TGTGCCAGCAGCTCCTCGCCTTCCGGGGAGCTGTTTTTT
CASSSSPSGELFF
>-|TRBJ1-1|-|TRBV28
TGTGCCAGCAGTTTCCCTAGAGGCAATTTGTACACTGAAGCTTTCTTT
CASSFPRGNLYTEAFF
>-|TRBJ2-3|-|TRBV11-2
TGTGCCAGCAGCTTAGGGCTAGCGACTAGCACAGATACGCAGTATTTT
CASSLGLATSTDTQYF
>TRBD2|TRBJ2-1|-|TRBV11-2
TGTGCCAGCAGTCTAGCGGGGGATCTCAATGAGCAGTTCTTC
CASSLAGDLNEQFF
>-|TRBJ2-5|many|TRBV7-2
TGTGCCAGCAGCTTAGGGTGGCTAGCAGGGACCCAGTACTTC
CASSLGWLAGTQYF
>-|TRBJ1-2|few|TRBV29-1
TGCAGCGTTTCCCTAGGACCCTATGGCTACACCTTC
CSVSLGPYGYTF
>-|TRBJ1-1|few|TRBV29-1
TGCAGCGTTGGACCCGGGGGTCGCACTGAAGCTTTCTTT
CSVGPGGRTEAFF
>TRBD2|TRBJ2-1|many|TRBV7-9
TGTGCCAGCAGCTTAGTCGGCGGGGGAGAGAGGCAGTTCTTC
CASSLVGGGERQFF
>-|TRBJ1-5|few|TRBV10-3
TGTGCCATCAGTGAGTCTTTCGCTGAAGGGCGGAATCAGCCCCAGCATTTT
CAISESFAEGRNQPQHF
>TRBD1|TRBJ2-7|few|TRBV28
TGTGCCAGCAGTCTGACAGGGGCCTACGAGCAGTACTTC
CASSLTGAYEQYF
>-|TRBJ2-2|few|TRBV19
TGTGCCAGTAGTATGGGCGGGTCAGGGGAGCTGTTTTTT
CASSMGGSGELFF
>-|TRBJ1-5|many|TRBV7-2
TGTGCCAGCAGCTTAGCGGTTCAGGTACCTAATCAGCCCCAGCATTTT
CASSLAVQVPNQPQHF
>TRBD1|TRBJ1-2|-|TRBV7-6
TGTGCCAGCAGCGCGGGACAGGGGAGAAGTGGCTACACCTTC
CASSAGQGRSGYTF
>TRBD1|TRBJ2-6|few|TRBV25-1
TGTGCCAGCAGTGAACCGGGACAGGGGGCAGGTGGGGCCAACGTCCTGACTTTC
CASSEPGQGAGGANVLTF